The 19 T cell receptor beta chains reported below all come from one sample, sequenced in a study of T cell responses to AZD1222 COVID-19 vaccine. Sequencing used immunoSEQ multiplex PCR; TCRdb keeps in-frame clones, though not all of them. The sample comprises approximately 130,000 clones, 90% of which are singletons, and roughly 1.7% rests with the top ten. Sequencing used peripheral blood, obtained on day 0 of AZD1222 vaccination. The receptor source for this set is an adult in good health.

This clone was counted once. The chain joins TRBV30 to TRBJ1-2; D call uncertain. V lost 2 bases and J lost 4, with 11 bases in between. From germline, CDR1 is GTSNPN and CDR2 SVGIG (reference sequence). This CDR3 spans 13 amino acids. The CDR3 coding sequence is TGTGCCTGGAGTACTGGACTCGTCTATGGCTACACCTTC. It encodes CAWSTGLVYGYTF. Variable domain in full (rest from reference TRBV30 and TRBJ1-2): SQTIHQWPATLVQPVGSPLSLECTVEGTSNPNLYWYRQAAGRGLQLLFYSVGIGQISSEVPQNLSASRPQDRQFILSSKKLLLSDSGFYLCAWSTGLVYGYTFGSGTRLTVV.

The rearrangement uses TRBV5-1 and TRBJ1-2; D is undetermined. The CDR3 sequence is 14 residues long. Between the trimmed V and J ends, which lost 1 base and 2 bases, there was a span of 9 bases. Germline lookup yields CDR1 SGHRS and CDR2 YFSETQ. This CDR3 is CASSLSTANYGYTF. The CDR3 coding sequence is TGCGCCAGCAGCTTGTCTACAGCCAACTATGGCTACACCTTC.

The J gene is TRBJ1-2, the V gene TRBV5-6, with TRBD1 matching over 7 bases. Trimming at V came to 0 bases and at J to 6 bases, leaving 8 bases not matched to a gene. This CDR3 region has 15 residues. Germline assignment: CDR1 SGHDT and CDR2 YYEEEE. The DNA of the CDR3 is TGTGCCAGCAGCTTGGGGACACAGGGGAGCCATGGCTACACCTTC. Translating gives CASSLGTQGSHGYTF.

The genes are TRBV29-1 and TRBJ1-6, with a possible D match to TRBD1 (5 bases). CDR3 length: 12 residues. Trimming stripped 4 bases from V and 7 bases from J, with 8 bases between. Germline V gene data show CDR1 as SQVTM and CDR2 as ANQGSEA. The CDR3 protein is CSVGDSNSPLHF. The CDR3 DNA reads as TGCAGCGTTGGCGACAGCAATTCACCCCTCCACTTT.

This clone was seen more than once but under ten times. The chain's CDR3 is CAISEAIEPGPSQPGELFF. For the CDR3, the DNA is TGTGCCATCAGTGAAGCCATTGAACCGGGACCTTCTCAGCCCGGGGAGCTGTTTTTT. V gene TRBV10-3 combines with J gene TRBJ2-2; D possibly uses TRBD1 or TRBD2 (5 bases each). Per the germline V gene, CDR1 is ENHRY and CDR2 is SYGVKD. The CDR3 is made up of 19 amino acids. V shed 3 bases and J shed 6 bases, with 26 bases lying between them.

This chain connects TRBV5-1 to TRBJ1-1; a weak D match, TRBD1 (6 bases). CDR3 length equals 16 residues. Germline CDR1 and CDR2: SGHRS and YFSETQ. V was shortened by 0 bases and J by 5 bases, with 17 bases between the two germline ends. CDR3 protein: CASSLEVGGGDTEAFF. CDR3 DNA sequence: TGCGCCAGCAGCTTGGAAGTGGGGGGCGGAGATACTGAAGCTTTCTTT.

The chain couples TRBV6-5 to TRBJ2-2; D tentatively reads TRBD1 or TRBD2 (5 bases each). Germline V gene lookup returns CDR1 MNHEY and CDR2 SVGAGI. There are 14 residues in the CDR3. The V and J ends lost 7 bases and 0 bases respectively, with 9 bases between them. The DNA for the CDR3 is TGTGCCAGCATTGGGGGACCGAACACCGGGGAGCTGTTTTTT. This translates into CASIGGPNTGELFF.

In DNA, the CDR3 is TGTGCCAGCAGCCCGCCAGCGGGGGAATTCTTC. This gives the protein CASSPPAGEFF. The V gene is TRBV21-1, the J gene TRBJ2-1; the D call in the table, TRBD2, was not verified against the DNA. TRBV21-1 is a recognized pseudogene. The length of the CDR3 is 11 residues.

V usage is TRBV27 and J usage is TRBJ2-1, with a weak D call TRBD2 (5 bases). The germline V gene encodes CDR1 MNHEY and CDR2 SMNVEV (reference sequence). The CDR3 is 15 residues long. The germline V and J ends were trimmed by 5 bases and 0 bases, with 11 bases remaining between them. The DNA for the CDR3 is TGTGCCAGCAGTCCGGACTGGAGCTCCTACAATGAGCAGTTCTTC. Protein: CASSPDWSSYNEQFF.

The chain links TRBV7-9 to TRBJ2-2, with TRBD1 identical over 10 bases. V dropped 0 bases and J dropped 3; count of bases not matched to a gene: 1. Germline values: CDR1 SEHNR, CDR2 FQNEAQ (reference sequence). The CDR3 length is 16 residues. CDR3 sequence (DNA): TGTGCCAGCAGCTTAGCTGGGACAGGGGACACCGGGGAGCTGTTTTTT. Protein: CASSLAGTGDTGELFF.

The V gene is TRBV5-8, the J gene TRBJ1-5; tentative D call: TRBD1 (5 bases). The CDR3 is 17 amino acids. V was clipped by 6 bases and J by 4 bases, with 23 bases between them. Germline V lookup: CDR1 SGHTS, CDR2 YDEGEE. The CDR3 DNA reads TGTGCCAGCATCCTTAGGTTCGGGGCGGGGAAAAATCAGCCCCAGCATTTT. It yields the protein CASILRFGAGKNQPQHF.

CDR3 bases: TGCAGCGTTGAGACTTCGGGGGAGAACACCGGGGAGCTGTTTTTT. Translating gives CSVETSGENTGELFF. The rearrangement links TRBV29-1 to TRBJ2-2, with a weak D call TRBD2 (6 bases). Germline assignment: CDR1 SQVTM and CDR2 ANQGSEA. Trimming left V 3 bases short and J 1 base short, with 12 bases between. The CDR3 is made up of 15 amino acids.

This chain joins TRBV30 and TRBJ1-1; TRBD1 is a possible D gene (5 bases). Trimming left V 5 bases short and J 4 bases short, with 17 bases between. The CDR3 is 14 residues long. In germline, CDR1 is GTSNPN, CDR2 SVGIG (reference sequence). The CDR3 coding sequence is TGTGCCTGGTTCCCAGGCAGGGTATCCACTGAAGCTTTCTTT. It yields the protein CAWFPGRVSTEAFF.

The chain links TRBV5-8 to TRBJ1-1, with unresolved D. The CDR3 contains 14 residues. V gave up 0 bases and J gave up 0 bases, with 6 bases separating them. Germline assignment: CDR1 SGHTS and CDR2 YDEGEE. CDR3 loop: CASSLEMVNTEAFF. CDR3 nucleotide sequence: TGTGCCAGCAGCTTGGAGATGGTGAACACTGAAGCTTTCTTT.

This sequence joins TRBV9 and TRBJ1-6; D is possibly TRBD1 (5 bases). This CDR3 spans 15 amino acids. V lost 4 bases and J 9 bases, leaving 17 bases between the germline ends. Germline V gene data show CDR1 as SGDLS and CDR2 as YYNGEE. CDR3 bases: TGTGCCAGCAGCCTGGCGGCCAGGGAGGGTTCACCCCTCCACTTT. Translated: CASSLAAREGSPLHF.

This rearrangement joins TRBV19 to TRBJ2-3, with D unresolved. V was shortened by 5 bases and J by 8 bases, with 20 bases between the two germline ends. Germline lookup yields CDR1 LNHDA and CDR2 SQIVND (reference sequence). This CDR3 is 15 amino acids long. CDR3 coding DNA: TGTGCCAGTAGTCTCAGGCGGACCCAATATGTTACGCAGTATTTT. Protein product: CASSLRRTQYVTQYF.

The genes are TRBV7-3 and TRBJ2-7; no definite D call. This CDR3 comprises 13 residues. V lost 0 bases to trimming and J lost 4 bases, with 7 bases between them. CDR1 is SGHTA, CDR2 FQGTGA, per germline. CDR3 amino acids: CASSLTSQYEQYF. The CDR3 nucleotides are TGTGCCAGCAGCTTAACTTCTCAGTACGAGCAGTACTTC.

The V call is TRBV4-3, the J call TRBJ2-1, with D possibly being TRBD1 or TRBD2 (6 bases each). Between the trimmed V and J ends, which lost 0 bases and 9 bases, there was a span of 12 bases. The CDR3 is 14 amino acids. The germline CDR1 and CDR2 sequences are LGHNA and YSLEER. CDR3 in amino acids: CASSQEEGGLEQFF. The CDR3 DNA reads TGCGCCAGCAGCCAAGAAGAGGGGGGTCTTGAGCAGTTCTTC.

The CDR3 reads CASSQTGSEYGYTF. The CDR3 nucleotides are TGTGCCAGCAGTCAGACAGGGAGTGAGTATGGCTACACCTTC. The chain couples TRBV6-5 to TRBJ1-2; 7 nucleotides match TRBD1. The germline CDR1 and CDR2 sequences are MNHEY and SVGAGI. The V gene end was trimmed by 5 bases and the J gene end by 5 bases; junction bases not matched to a gene: 8. CDR3 length equals 14 residues.